This TCR beta chain was sequenced for a study of blood T cell repertoires in COVID-19. The overall study: The analysed material was cDNA or gDNA that came from T cells, B-cell-depleted T cells, or PBMCs.

Germline V gene sequence: CDR1 MGHRA, CDR2 YSYEKL. The V end was cut by 1 base, the J end by 0 bases, with 13 bases between. The CDR3 length is 16 residues. Profiling relied on immunoSEQ multiplex PCR, and the TCRdb table lists in-frame clones only, not all of them. The profile shows about 270,000 clones, 65% to 85% of them singletons. Material for sequencing was peripheral blood. The source of this sequence is a human donor with COVID-19, enrolled during active disease. The donor label of this sample is uncertain. The chain links TRBV4-1 to TRBJ2-7; possible D gene TRBD2, 6 bases. CDR3 sequence reads: CASSQGPAGSSYEQYF. The CDR3 DNA reads as TGCGCCAGCAGCCAAGGCCCAGCCGGGAGCTCCTACGAGCAGTACTTC.